Given below is one TCR beta chain in context. Germline CDR1 reads MDHEN; CDR2 reads SYDVKM. The length of the CDR3 is 15 residues. V was cut by 4 bases and J by 5 bases, with 12 bases left in between. This specimen belongs to a study of T cell responses to AZD1222 COVID-19 vaccine. Clones were sequenced by immunoSEQ multiplex PCR, and TCRdb holds only the in-frame ones, with some missing. The top ten hold 13% to 15% of the sample, which has around 15,000 clones, over 60% seen once. This clonotype was sampled from an adult who received the AZD1222 COVID-19 vaccine. This chain joins TRBV28 and TRBJ1-6; D possibly corresponds to TRBD1 (5 bases). The sample was peripheral blood, taken 28 days after the second AZD1222 dose. CDR3 loop: CASSSPTDNNSPLHF. The CDR3 nucleotides read TGTGCCAGCAGTTCCCCGACAGATAATAATTCACCCCTCCACTTT.